This T cell receptor (beta chain) originates from a study of long-term antiretroviral therapy in people with HIV. The study, taken as a whole, reports: Relative to transplant donor controls, diversity remained lower despite increasing after ART.

Samples were assayed with immunoSEQ v3.0 at survey level. Sequenced by immunoSEQ multiplex PCR; TCRdb stores in-frame clones only, minus some. The sample has about 39,000 clones; 70% to 90% are singletons. Remarks on this clone: Its antigen is undetermined.

Trimming took 7 bases from V and 3 from J, leaving 10 bases between them. CDR1 and CDR2 (germline): LNHDA, SQIVND (reference sequence). The CDR3 consists of 12 residues. This TCR was recovered from a woman aged 18-35 years with HIV. Sequencing was performed on unsorted PBMCs, taken just before starting antiretroviral therapy. This chain links TRBV19 with TRBJ2-7; D is undetermined. The CDR3 coding sequence is TGTGCCAGTAATCACCAAGGCTACGAGCAGTACTTC. Translation: CASNHQGYEQYF.